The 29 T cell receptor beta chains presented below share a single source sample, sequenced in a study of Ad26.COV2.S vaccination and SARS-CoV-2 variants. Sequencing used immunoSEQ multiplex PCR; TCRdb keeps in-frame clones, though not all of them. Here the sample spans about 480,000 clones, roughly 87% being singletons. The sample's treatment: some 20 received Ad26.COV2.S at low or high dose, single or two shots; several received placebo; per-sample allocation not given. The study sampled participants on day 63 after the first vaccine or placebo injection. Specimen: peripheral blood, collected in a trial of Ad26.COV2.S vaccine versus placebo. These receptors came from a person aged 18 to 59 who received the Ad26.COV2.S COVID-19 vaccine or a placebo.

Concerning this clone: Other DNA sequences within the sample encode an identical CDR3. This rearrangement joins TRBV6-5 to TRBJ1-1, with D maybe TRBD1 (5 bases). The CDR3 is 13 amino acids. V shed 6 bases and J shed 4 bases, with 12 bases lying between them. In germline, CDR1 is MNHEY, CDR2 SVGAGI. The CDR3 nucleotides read TGTGCCAGCAGCCAGGGTTGGGGCACTGAAGCTTTCTTT. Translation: CASSQGWGTEAFF.

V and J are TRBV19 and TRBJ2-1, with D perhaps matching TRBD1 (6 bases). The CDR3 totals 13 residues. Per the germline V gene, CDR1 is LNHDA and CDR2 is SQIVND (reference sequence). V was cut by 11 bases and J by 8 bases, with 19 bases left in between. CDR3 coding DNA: TGTGCCGGGGCCCGGGGCAGGGGCGATGAGCAGTTCTTC. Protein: CAGARGRGDEQFF.

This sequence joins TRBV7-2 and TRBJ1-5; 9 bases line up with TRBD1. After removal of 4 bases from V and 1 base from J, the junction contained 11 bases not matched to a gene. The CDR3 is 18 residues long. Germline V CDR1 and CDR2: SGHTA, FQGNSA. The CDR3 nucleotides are TGTGCCAGCAGCTCCAGGCCGGGGACAGGGCCAAGCAATCAGCCCCAGCATTTT. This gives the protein CASSSRPGTGPSNQPQHF.

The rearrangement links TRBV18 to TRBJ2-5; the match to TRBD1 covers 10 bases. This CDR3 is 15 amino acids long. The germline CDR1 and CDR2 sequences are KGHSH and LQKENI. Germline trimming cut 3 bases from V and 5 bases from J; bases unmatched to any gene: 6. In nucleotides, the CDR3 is TGTGCCAGCTCACCTGCGACGACAGGGGGCGAGACCCAGTACTTC. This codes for CASSPATTGGETQYF. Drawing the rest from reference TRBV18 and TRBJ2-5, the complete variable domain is NAGVMQNPRHLVRRRGQEARLRCSPMKGHSHVYWYRQLPEEGLKFMVYLQKENIIDESGMPKERFSAEFPKEGPSILRIQQVVRGDSAAYFCASSPATTGGETQYFGPGTRLLVL.

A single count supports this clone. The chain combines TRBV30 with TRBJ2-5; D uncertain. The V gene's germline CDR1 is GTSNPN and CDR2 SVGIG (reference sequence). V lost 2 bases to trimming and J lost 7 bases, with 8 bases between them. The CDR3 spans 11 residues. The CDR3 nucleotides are TGTGCCTGGAGTCCCTCCGGGACCCAGTACTTC. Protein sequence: CAWSPSGTQYF.

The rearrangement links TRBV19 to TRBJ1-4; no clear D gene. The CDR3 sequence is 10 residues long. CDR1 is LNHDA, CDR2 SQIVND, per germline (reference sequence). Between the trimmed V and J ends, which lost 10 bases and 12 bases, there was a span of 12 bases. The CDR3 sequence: CATGGWELFF. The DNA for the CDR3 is TGTGCCACCGGAGGCTGGGAACTGTTTTTT. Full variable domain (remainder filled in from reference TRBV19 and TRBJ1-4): DGGITQSPKYLFRKEGQNVTLSCEQNLNHDAMYWYRQDPGQGLRLIYYSQIVNDFQKGDIAEGYSVSREKKESFPLTVTSAQKNPTAFYLCATGGWELFFGSGTQLSVL.

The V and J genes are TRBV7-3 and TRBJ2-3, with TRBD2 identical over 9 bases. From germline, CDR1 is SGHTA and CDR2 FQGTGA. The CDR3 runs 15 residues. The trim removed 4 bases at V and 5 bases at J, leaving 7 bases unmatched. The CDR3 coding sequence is TGTGCCAGCAGCTCTCCCCATAGCGGGAGAGATACGCAGTATTTT. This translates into CASSSPHSGRDTQYF.

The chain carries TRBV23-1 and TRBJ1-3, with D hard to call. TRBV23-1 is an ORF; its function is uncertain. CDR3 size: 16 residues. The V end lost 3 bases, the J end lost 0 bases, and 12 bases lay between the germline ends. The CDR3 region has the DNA TGCGCCAGCAGTCACGCAGAAAGGCCCTCTGGAAACACCATATATTTT. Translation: CASSHAERPSGNTIYF.

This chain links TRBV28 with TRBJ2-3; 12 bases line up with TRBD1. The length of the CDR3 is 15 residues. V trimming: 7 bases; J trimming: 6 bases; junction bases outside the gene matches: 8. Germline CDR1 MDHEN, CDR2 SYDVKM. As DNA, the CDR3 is TGTGCCAGCACCGACCCGGGACAGGGGGCGGATACGCAGTATTTT. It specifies CASTDPGQGADTQYF. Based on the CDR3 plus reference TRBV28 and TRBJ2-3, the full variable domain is DVKVTQSSRYLVKRTGEKVFLECVQDMDHENMFWYRQDPGLGLRLIYFSYDVKMKEKGDIPEGYSVSREKKERFSLILESASTNQTSMYLCASTDPGQGADTQYFGPGTRLTVL.

CDR3 coding DNA: TGTGCCAGTAGTCGACAGAACCGATATGAAGCTTTCTTT. Translation gives CASSRQNRYEAFF. This chain joins TRBV19 and TRBJ1-1, with D tentatively TRBD1 (5 bases). This CDR3 comprises 13 residues. Germline V CDR1 and CDR2: LNHDA, SQIVND (reference sequence). V was cut by 5 bases and J by 7 bases, with 14 bases left in between.

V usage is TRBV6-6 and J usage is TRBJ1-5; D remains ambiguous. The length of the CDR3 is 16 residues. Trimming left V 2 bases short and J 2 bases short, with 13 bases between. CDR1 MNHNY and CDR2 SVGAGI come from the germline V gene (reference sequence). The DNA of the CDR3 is TGTGCCAGCAGTTACCCCAAGGACGAGGGCAATCAGCCCCAGCATTTT. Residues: CASSYPKDEGNQPQHF.

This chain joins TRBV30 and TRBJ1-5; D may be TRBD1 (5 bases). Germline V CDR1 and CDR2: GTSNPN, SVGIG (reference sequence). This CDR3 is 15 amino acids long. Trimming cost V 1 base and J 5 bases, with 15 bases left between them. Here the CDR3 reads CAWSESGARHQPQHF. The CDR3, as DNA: TGTGCCTGGAGTGAATCCGGGGCCCGCCATCAGCCCCAGCATTTT.

The CDR3: CASSLIETQYF. CDR3 bases: TGTGCCAGCAGTTTGATAGAGACCCAGTACTTC. The chain employs TRBV28 and TRBJ2-5, with D unclear. Germline CDR1 MDHEN, CDR2 SYDVKM. Trimming removed 3 bases from V and 4 bases from J, with 3 bases in between. The CDR3 has 11 residues.

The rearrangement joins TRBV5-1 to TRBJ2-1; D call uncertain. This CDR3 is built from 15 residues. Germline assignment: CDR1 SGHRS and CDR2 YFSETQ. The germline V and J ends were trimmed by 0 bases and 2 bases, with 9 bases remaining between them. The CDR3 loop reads CASSLVSWTYNEQFF. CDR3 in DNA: TGCGCCAGCAGCTTGGTCTCGTGGACCTACAATGAGCAGTTCTTC.

CDR3 loop: CATSRDRPPYGYTF. The CDR3 DNA reads TGTGCCACCAGCAGAGATCGCCCGCCGTATGGCTACACCTTC. The rearrangement joins TRBV15 to TRBJ1-2; no firm D call. Trimming shortened V by 0 bases and J by 5 bases, and 10 bases separated the two germline ends. CDR1 LNHNV and CDR2 YYDKDF come from the germline V gene (reference sequence). The length of the CDR3 is 14 residues.

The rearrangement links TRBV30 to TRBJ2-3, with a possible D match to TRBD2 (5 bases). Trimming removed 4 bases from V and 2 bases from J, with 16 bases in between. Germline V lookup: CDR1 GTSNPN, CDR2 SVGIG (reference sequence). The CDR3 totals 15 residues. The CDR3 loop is CAWTDGLGVTDTQYF. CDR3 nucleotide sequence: TGTGCCTGGACGGACGGCCTGGGAGTCACAGATACGCAGTATTTT.

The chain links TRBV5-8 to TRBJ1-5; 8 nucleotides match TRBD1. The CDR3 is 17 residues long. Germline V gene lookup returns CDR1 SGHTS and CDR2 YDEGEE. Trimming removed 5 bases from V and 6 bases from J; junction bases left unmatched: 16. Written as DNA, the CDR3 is TGTGCCAGCAGTAACTTGGTTGGGCAGGGGGCTTTTCAGCCCCAGCATTTT. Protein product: CASSNLVGQGAFQPQHF.

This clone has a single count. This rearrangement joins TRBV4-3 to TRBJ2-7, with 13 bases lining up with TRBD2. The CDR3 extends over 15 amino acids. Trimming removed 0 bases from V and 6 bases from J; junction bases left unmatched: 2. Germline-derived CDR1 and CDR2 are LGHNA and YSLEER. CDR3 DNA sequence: TGCGCCAGCAGCCAAGATGGGACTAGCGGGACCGAGCAGTACTTC. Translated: CASSQDGTSGTEQYF.

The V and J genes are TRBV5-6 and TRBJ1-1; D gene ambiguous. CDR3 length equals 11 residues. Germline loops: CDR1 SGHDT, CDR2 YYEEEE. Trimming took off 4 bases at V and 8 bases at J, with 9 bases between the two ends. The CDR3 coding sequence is TGTGCCAGCAGCCTCGGTCCGGAAGCTTTCTTT. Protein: CASSLGPEAFF.

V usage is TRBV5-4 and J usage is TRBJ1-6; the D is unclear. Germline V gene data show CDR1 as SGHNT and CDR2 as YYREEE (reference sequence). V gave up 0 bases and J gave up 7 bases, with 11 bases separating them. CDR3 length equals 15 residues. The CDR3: CASSLGISNNSPLHF. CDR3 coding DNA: TGTGCCAGCAGCTTGGGGATTAGTAACAATTCACCCCTCCACTTT. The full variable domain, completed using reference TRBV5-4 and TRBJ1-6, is ETGVTQSPTHLIKTRGQQVTLRCSSQSGHNTVSWYQQALGQGPQFIFQYYREEENGRGNFPPRFSGLQFPNYSSELNVNALELDDSALYLCASSLGISNNSPLHFGNGTRLTVT.

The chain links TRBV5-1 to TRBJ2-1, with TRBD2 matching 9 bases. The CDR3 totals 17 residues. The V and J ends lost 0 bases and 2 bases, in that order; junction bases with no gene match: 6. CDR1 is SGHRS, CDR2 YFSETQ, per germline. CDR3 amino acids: CASSLATSGKAYNEQFF. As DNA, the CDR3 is TGCGCCAGCAGCTTGGCGACTAGCGGTAAAGCCTACAATGAGCAGTTCTTC.

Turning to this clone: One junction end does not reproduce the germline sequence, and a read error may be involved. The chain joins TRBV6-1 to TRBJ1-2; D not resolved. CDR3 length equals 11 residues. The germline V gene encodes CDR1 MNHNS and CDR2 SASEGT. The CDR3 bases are TGTGCCAGCAGTGAAGTAGGAACGCACCGCTTC. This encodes CASSEVGTHRF.

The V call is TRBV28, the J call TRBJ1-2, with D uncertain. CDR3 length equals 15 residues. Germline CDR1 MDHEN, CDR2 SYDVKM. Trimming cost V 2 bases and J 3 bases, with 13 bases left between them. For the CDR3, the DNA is TGTGCCAGCAGTTTACTGGCGTCCGCTGACTATGGCTACACCTTC. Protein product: CASSLLASADYGYTF.

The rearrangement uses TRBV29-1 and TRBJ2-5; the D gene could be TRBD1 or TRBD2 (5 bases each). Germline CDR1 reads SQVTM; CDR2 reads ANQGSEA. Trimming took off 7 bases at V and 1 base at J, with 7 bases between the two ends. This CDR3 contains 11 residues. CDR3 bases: TGCAGCGGAGGGACCCAAGAGACCCAGTACTTC. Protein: CSGGTQETQYF.

The CDR3 here is CASSLEVAIGSYEQYF. CDR3 in DNA: TGCGCCAGCAGCTTAGAAGTAGCGATAGGGTCCTACGAGCAGTACTTC. The V gene is TRBV5-1, the J gene TRBJ2-7, with D maybe TRBD2 (5 bases). The CDR3 is made up of 16 amino acids. Germline V gene sequence: CDR1 SGHRS, CDR2 YFSETQ. The V end was cut by 2 bases, the J end by 1 base, with 16 bases between.

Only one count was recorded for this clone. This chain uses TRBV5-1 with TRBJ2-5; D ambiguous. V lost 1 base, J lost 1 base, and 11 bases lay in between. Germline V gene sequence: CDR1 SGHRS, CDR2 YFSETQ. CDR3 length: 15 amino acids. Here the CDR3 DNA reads TGCGCCAGCAGCTTGTTCTCGACCGGCCAAGAGACCCAGTACTTC. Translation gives CASSLFSTGQETQYF.

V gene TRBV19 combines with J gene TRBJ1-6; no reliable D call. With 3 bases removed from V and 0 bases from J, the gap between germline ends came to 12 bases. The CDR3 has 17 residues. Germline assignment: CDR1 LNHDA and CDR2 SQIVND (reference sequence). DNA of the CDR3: TGTGCCAGTAGTATTACACGGAGGAGCTCCTATAATTCACCCCTCCACTTT. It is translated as CASSITRRSSYNSPLHF.

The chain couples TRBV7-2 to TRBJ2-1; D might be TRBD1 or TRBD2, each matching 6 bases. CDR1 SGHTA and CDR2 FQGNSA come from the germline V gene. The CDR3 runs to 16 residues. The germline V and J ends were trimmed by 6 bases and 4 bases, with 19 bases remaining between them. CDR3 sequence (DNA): TGTGCCAGCAGGGGGGGCCGCTCGGGGAGTTACAATGAGCAGTTCTTC. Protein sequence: CASRGGRSGSYNEQFF.

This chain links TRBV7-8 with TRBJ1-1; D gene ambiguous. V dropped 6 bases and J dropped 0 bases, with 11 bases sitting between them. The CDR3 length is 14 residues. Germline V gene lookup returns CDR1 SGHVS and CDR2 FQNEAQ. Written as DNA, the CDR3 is TGTGCCAGCAGAGTCGGGGAAATGAACACTGAAGCTTTCTTT. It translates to CASRVGEMNTEAFF.